This entry lists 4 T cell receptor beta chains sequenced from one sample in a study of blood T cell repertoires in COVID-19 (dated by TCRdb to the early 2020s). The library came from the immunoSEQ multiplex PCR assay. TCRdb took this table from immuneACCESS and kept in-frame rearrangements with V and J called. Such tables lack part of the clones; where checked against another copy, unresolved V genes explain under half of the gap, and the rest is unexplained. The sample has about 350,000 clones on record, around 86% of them singletons. The leading ten clones occupy around 6% of the sample. The sequencing input was peripheral blood. All receptors come from a woman aged 50 to 60 with COVID-19, enrolled during active disease.

This clone was detected only a few times. V usage is TRBV30 and J usage is TRBJ1-5; 7 bases are shared with TRBD1. Germline CDR1 and CDR2: GTSNPN and SVGIG (reference sequence). The V segment lost 3 bases and the J segment 4 bases; nucleotides outside the gene matches: 6. The CDR3 totals 14 residues. The CDR3 reads CAWSEGGNNQPQHF. CDR3 in DNA: TGTGCCTGGAGCGAAGGGGGCAATAATCAGCCCCAGCATTTT.

This sequence joins TRBV25-1 and TRBJ2-5; D possibly corresponds to TRBD2 (6 bases). Trimming took 5 bases from V and 4 from J, leaving 11 bases between them. Germline V gene data show CDR1 as MGHDK and CDR2 as SYGVNS. This CDR3 is 13 amino acids long. CDR3 sequence (DNA): TGTGCCAGCAGTTTCGGGGGAGGAGAGACCCAGTACTTC. This sequence encodes CASSFGGGETQYF.

This clone occurred once. The genes are TRBV3-1 (or the pseudogene TRBV3-2) and TRBJ1-5, with a tentative D call TRBD1 (5 bases). The V gene lost 1 base and the J gene lost 6 bases, with 10 bases spanning the gap. CDR1 and CDR2 (germline): LGHDT, YNNKEL (reference sequence). The CDR3 has 14 amino acids. CDR3 in amino acids: CASSQAKQAQPQHF. The DNA of the CDR3 is TGTGCCAGCAGCCAAGCGAAACAGGCTCAGCCCCAGCATTTT.

The chain employs TRBV7-9 and TRBJ2-2; tentative D call: TRBD1 (6 bases). Trimming removed 1 base from V and 5 bases from J, with 11 bases in between. This CDR3 is built from 15 residues. Germline V gene lookup returns CDR1 SEHNR and CDR2 FQNEAQ (reference sequence). The CDR3, as DNA: TGTGCCAGCAGCTTAGTGGGGGCGGAAACCGGGGAGCTGTTTTTT. Translated: CASSLVGAETGELFF. The variable domain in full, completed from reference TRBV7-9 and TRBJ2-2, reads DTGVSQNPRHKITKRGQNVTFRCDPISEHNRLYWYRQTLGQGPEFLTYFQNEAQLEKSRLLSDRFSAERPKGSFSTLEIQRTEQGDSAMYLCASSLVGAETGELFFGEGSRLTVL.